The 10 T cell receptor beta chains given below trace back to one sample, sequenced in a study of T cells in Graves' hyperthyroidism and ophthalmopathy. The source material, RNA transcripts, was used to amplify TCR beta CDR3 regions. A set of HTBI primers served as the primers for a first-round RT-PCR of the TCR CDR3. TCRdb itself ran the multiplex PCR reads through MiXCR, one entry per CDR3 protein. The data hold more than 600,000 distinct CDR3 sequences, with 16% observed a single time. Source material: blood. These TCRs come from a man aged 18-30 years with Graves' hyperthyroidism.

This clonotype was seen at least ten times. The chain joins TRBV29-1 to TRBJ2-1; D might be TRBD2 (5 bases). Germline CDR1 is SQVTM and CDR2 is ANQGSEA. There are 14 residues in the CDR3. The V end lost 3 bases, the J end lost 5 bases, and 14 bases lay between the germline ends. CDR3 in DNA: TGCAGCGTTGAGCTCGGCGGGTATAACAATGAGCAGTTCTTC. Translated, it gives CSVELGGYNNEQFF.

This clonotype was recorded many times. V and J are TRBV7-2 and TRBJ2-5; D remains ambiguous. V lost 1 base, J lost 5 bases, and 11 bases lay in between. The CDR3 contains 14 residues. The germline V gene encodes CDR1 SGHTA and CDR2 FQGNSA. The CDR3 loop is CASSLGPPGETQYF. The CDR3, as DNA: TGTGCCAGCAGCTTAGGGCCCCCCGGGGAGACCCAGTACTTC.

There are a few counts of this clonotype. A much more abundant neighbour one base away suggests this may be a read error. V is TRBV28 and J is TRBJ1-1; the D gene is possibly TRBD1 (6 bases). Germline V gene sequence: CDR1 MDHEN, CDR2 SYDVKM. The CDR3 consists of 15 residues. The CDR3: CASSLWTRGDTEASF. CDR3 bases: TGTGCCAGCAGTTTATGGACGAGGGGGGACACTGAAGCTTCCTTT.

A few counts support this clonotype. This chain connects TRBV19 to TRBJ2-1; 8 bases are a match to TRBD2. V was pared by 4 bases and J by 6 bases, with 5 bases of the junction left unmatched. The germline V gene has CDR1 LNHDA and CDR2 SQIVND (reference sequence). This CDR3 spans 14 amino acids. This CDR3 reads CASSTGTRTNEQFF. CDR3 nucleotides: TGTGCCAGTAGTACCGGGACTAGGACCAATGAGCAGTTCTTC.

The rearrangement joins TRBV20-1 to TRBJ1-6; D unresolved. Trimming left V 1 base short and J 0 bases short, with 1 base between. CDR1 is DFQATT, CDR2 SNEGSKA, per germline (reference sequence). The CDR3 runs 13 residues. The CDR3 sequence is CSARASYNSPLHF. The CDR3 DNA reads TGCAGTGCTAGAGCCTCCTATAATTCACCCCTCCACTTT.

V is TRBV6-2 or TRBV6-3 and J is TRBJ2-3, with 7 bases identical to TRBD1. The CDR3 runs to 15 residues. V lost 1 base and J lost 5; bases outside the gene matches: 6. Germline CDR1 is MNHEY and CDR2 is SVGEGT. CDR3 residues: CASSYWSGGGDTQYF. The CDR3 DNA is TGTGCCAGCAGTTACTGGTCAGGGGGTGGAGATACGCAGTATTTT.

This clonotype occurred many times. The chain employs TRBV11-1 and TRBJ2-7, with D perhaps TRBD2 (6 bases). V shed 3 bases and J shed 2 bases, with 11 bases lying between them. There are 14 residues in the CDR3. CDR1 is SGHAT, CDR2 FQDESV, per germline (reference sequence). The CDR3 sequence is CASSLGRGAYEQYF. In DNA form, the CDR3 reads TGTGCCAGCAGCTTGGGGCGGGGAGCCTACGAGCAGTACTTC.

This clonotype was detected ten times or more. The rearrangement links TRBV3-1 to TRBJ1-1; weak D call: TRBD1 (5 bases). Germline V gene sequence: CDR1 LGHDT, CDR2 YNNKEL (reference sequence). There are 15 residues in the CDR3. Trimming removed 6 bases at V and 2 bases at J, with 16 bases between. This CDR3 reads CASRLTGQPNTEAFF. The CDR3 DNA follows: TGTGCCAGCAGGTTGACGGGGCAGCCTAACACTGAAGCTTTCTTT.

V gene TRBV6-1 combines with J gene TRBJ1-4; TRBD1 agrees at 7 bases. The junction had 4 bases not matched to a gene; V was cut back by 3 bases and J by 6 bases. Per the germline V gene, CDR1 is MNHNS and CDR2 is SASEGT. CDR3 length: 14 amino acids. The CDR3 spells CASSERRGDEKLFF. In nucleotides, the CDR3 is TGTGCCAGCAGTGAGCGCAGGGGGGATGAAAAACTGTTTTTT.

This clonotype was observed a handful of times. At one end, the junction sequence differs from germline, possibly due to a read error. V usage is TRBV6-2 or TRBV6-3 and J usage is TRBJ2-1; 11 positions match TRBD2. The CDR3 loop spans 16 amino acids. CDR1 and CDR2 from the germline V gene are MNHEY and SVGEGT. The CDR3: CASSDSGTSGYNEQFF. DNA of the CDR3: TGTGCCAGCAGTGACTCCGGGACTAGCGGATACAATGAGCAGTTCTTC.